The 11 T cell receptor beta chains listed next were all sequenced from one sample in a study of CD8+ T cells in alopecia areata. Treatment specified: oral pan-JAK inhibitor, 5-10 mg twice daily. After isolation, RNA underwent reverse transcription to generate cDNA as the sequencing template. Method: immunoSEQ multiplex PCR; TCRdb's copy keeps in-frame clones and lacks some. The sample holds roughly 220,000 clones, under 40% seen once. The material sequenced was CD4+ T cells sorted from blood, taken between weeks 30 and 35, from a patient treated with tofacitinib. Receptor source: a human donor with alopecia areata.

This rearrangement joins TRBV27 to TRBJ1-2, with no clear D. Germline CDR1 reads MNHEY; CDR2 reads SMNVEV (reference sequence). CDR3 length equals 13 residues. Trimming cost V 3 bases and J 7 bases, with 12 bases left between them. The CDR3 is CASSFILSGGYTF. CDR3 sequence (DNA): TGTGCCAGCAGTTTTATTTTGTCCGGTGGCTACACCTTC.

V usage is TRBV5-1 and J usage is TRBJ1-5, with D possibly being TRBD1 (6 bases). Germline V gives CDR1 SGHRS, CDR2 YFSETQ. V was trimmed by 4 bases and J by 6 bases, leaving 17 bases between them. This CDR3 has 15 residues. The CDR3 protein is CASSPEGGLSQPQHF. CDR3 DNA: TGCGCCAGCAGCCCGGAAGGGGGTCTTAGTCAGCCCCAGCATTTT.

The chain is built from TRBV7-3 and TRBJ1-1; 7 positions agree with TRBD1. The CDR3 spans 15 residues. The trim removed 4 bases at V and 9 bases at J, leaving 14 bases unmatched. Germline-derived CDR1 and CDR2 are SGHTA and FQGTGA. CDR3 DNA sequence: TGTGCCAGCAGCTCAGGGGACAGTCCGCGGGGGAAAGCTTTCTTT. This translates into CASSSGDSPRGKAFF.

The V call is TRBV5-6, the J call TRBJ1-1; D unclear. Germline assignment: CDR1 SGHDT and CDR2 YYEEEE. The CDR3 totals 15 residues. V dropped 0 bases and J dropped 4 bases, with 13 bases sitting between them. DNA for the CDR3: TGTGCCAGCAGCTTGGTTTTTGGGGTTGCCACTGAAGCTTTCTTT. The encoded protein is CASSLVFGVATEAFF.

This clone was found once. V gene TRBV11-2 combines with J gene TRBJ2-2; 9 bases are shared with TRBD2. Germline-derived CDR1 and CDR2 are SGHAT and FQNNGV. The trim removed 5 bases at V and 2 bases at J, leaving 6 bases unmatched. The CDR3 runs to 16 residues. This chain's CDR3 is CASSSLAGLNTGELFF. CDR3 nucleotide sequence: TGTGCCAGCAGCAGTCTAGCGGGATTAAACACCGGGGAGCTGTTTTTT.

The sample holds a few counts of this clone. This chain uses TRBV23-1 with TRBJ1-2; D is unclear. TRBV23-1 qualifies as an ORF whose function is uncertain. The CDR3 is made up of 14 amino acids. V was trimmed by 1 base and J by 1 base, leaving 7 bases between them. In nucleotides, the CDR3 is TGCGCCAGCAGTCAATGGCACAGTAACTATGGCTACACCTTC. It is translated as CASSQWHSNYGYTF.

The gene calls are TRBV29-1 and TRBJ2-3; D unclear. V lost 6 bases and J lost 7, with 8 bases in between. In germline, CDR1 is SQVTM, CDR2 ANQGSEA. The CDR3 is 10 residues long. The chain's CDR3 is CSVGENTQYF. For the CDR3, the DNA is TGCAGCGTCGGAGAGAATACGCAGTATTTT.

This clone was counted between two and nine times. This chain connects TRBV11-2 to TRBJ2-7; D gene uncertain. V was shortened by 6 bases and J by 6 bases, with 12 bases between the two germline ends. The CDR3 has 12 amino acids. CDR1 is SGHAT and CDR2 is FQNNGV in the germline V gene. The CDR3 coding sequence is TGTGCCAGCAGTTTGGGGTGGGGCGAGCAGTACTTC. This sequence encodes CASSLGWGEQYF.

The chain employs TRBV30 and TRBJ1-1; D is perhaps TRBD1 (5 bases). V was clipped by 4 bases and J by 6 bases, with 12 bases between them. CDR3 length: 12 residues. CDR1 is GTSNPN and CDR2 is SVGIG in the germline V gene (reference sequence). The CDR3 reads CAWTSRVAEAFF. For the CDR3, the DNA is TGTGCCTGGACTAGCAGGGTAGCTGAAGCTTTCTTT.

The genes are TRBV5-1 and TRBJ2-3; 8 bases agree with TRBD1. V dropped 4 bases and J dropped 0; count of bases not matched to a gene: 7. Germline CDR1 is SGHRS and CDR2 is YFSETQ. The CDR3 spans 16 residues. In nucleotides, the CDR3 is TGCGCCAGCAGCCTACAAACAGGGGGTAGCACAGATACGCAGTATTTT. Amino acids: CASSLQTGGSTDTQYF.

Here the CDR3 DNA reads TGTGCCAGCAGCTCTATTAGCGGGGGGACAGCCTACGAGCAGTACTTC. Translating it yields CASSSISGGTAYEQYF. V and J are TRBV11-2 and TRBJ2-7; TRBD2 matches 10 bases. The J segment lost 2 bases and the V segment lost 4 bases, leaving 8 bases of the junction unmatched. Per germline, CDR1 SGHAT and CDR2 FQNNGV. The CDR3 is made up of 16 amino acids.